This is a list of T cell receptor beta chains from one sample in a study of radiation and T cells in renal cell carcinoma. Data came from immunoSEQ multiplex PCR; TCRdb stores just in-frame clones and leaves some out. The data show 94,000 or so clones, over 75% seen once. This specimen was blood, taken from a patient whose treatment included radiotherapy and nephrectomy. These TCRs come from a man in his fifties or sixties with renal cell carcinoma. Each CDR3 is given with its conserved first and last residue. The D gene is left open where the match is weak. For some rows the clone size is stated as once, few or many, or as a class when expanded; others skip it.

DNA | CDR3 | size | J | D | V
TGTGCCAGCAGCCAAAAAGGGAGGGGGGTTACTGAAGCTTTCTTT | CASSQKGRGVTEAFF | few | TRBJ1-1 | . | TRBV4-2
TGTGCCAGCAGCCGGGGACTAGCGGGAGTTAATGAGCAGTTCTTC | CASSRGLAGVNEQFF | . | TRBJ2-1 | TRBD2 | TRBV11-3
TGCGCCAGCAGAGAAGAACGAGGGACCCAGTACTTC | CASREERGTQYF | . | TRBJ2-5 | . | TRBV5-1
TGTGCCAGTACGTGGGGCAGGGCAACGAGTGGCTACACCTTC | CASTWGRATSGYTF | . | TRBJ1-2 | . | TRBV19
TGTGCCAGCAGTGACCTCTCTGGAAACACCATATATTTT | CASSDLSGNTIYF | once | TRBJ1-3 | . | TRBV2
TGTGCCAGTACTGTGGGATCTTCCCGGATGAACACTGAAGCTTTCTTT | CASTVGSSRMNTEAFF | few | TRBJ1-1 | . | TRBV2
TGTGCCAGCAGCATTACTAGCGGGAGAGGGACAGATACGCAGTATTTT | CASSITSGRGTDTQYF | . | TRBJ2-3 | TRBD2 | TRBV7-2
TGTGCCAGCAGCCAAGTCGGGGGCCTTAGGTACGAGCAGTACTTC | CASSQVGGLRYEQYF | . | TRBJ2-7 | . | TRBV14
TGTGCCAGCTCACAAGAATTAACAGATACGCAGTATTTT | CASSQELTDTQYF | . | TRBJ2-3 | . | TRBV18
TGTGCCACCAGCAGAGATTGGCCTGACAATGAGCAGTTCTTC | CATSRDWPDNEQFF | . | TRBJ2-1 | . | TRBV15
TGTGCCAGCAGCGGTCCGGGGGGCGGCTATGGCTACACCTTC | CASSGPGGGYGYTF | . | TRBJ1-2 | . | TRBV6-6
TGTGCCAGCATCCAGGGGGCCCAGCCCCAGCATTTT | CASIQGAQPQHF | few | TRBJ1-5 | TRBD1 | TRBV28
TGCGCCAGCAGCTTGTACGGCCTAGGGACCTACAATGAGCAGTTCTTC | CASSLYGLGTYNEQFF | few | TRBJ2-1 | . | TRBV5-1
TGTGCCAGCTCCGCCTCCGGGACAGGGGGCGAGACCCAGTACTTC | CASSASGTGGETQYF | . | TRBJ2-5 | TRBD1 | TRBV5-6
TGTGCCAGCAGCGTAGAAGGACTTGGCACAGATACGCAGTATTTT | CASSVEGLGTDTQYF | few | TRBJ2-3 | . | TRBV9
TGCGCCAGCAGCCGAGCTACTATCTCCTACGAGCAGTACTTC | CASSRATISYEQYF | . | TRBJ2-7 | . | TRBV4-1
TGTGCCAGCTCAACGGGAAGGGGGGAGACCCAGTACTTC | CASSTGRGETQYF | once | TRBJ2-5 | . | TRBV14
TGCAGTGCTTATACTACCTACGAGCAGTACTTC | CSAYTTYEQYF | . | TRBJ2-7 | . | TRBV20-1
TGTGCCAGCAGTTTAGTAGGGGATAGCAATCAGCCCCAGCATTTT | CASSLVGDSNQPQHF | . | TRBJ1-5 | . | TRBV27
TGTGCCAGCTCACCAAACGGTCCGGGACAGGGCAACAATGAGCAGTTCTTC | CASSPNGPGQGNNEQFF | . | TRBJ2-1 | TRBD1 | TRBV18
TGTGCCAGCAGCCAACAGGGTAGGAACACTGAAGCTTTCTTT | CASSQQGRNTEAFF | . | TRBJ1-1 | . | TRBV11-3
TGTGCCAGCAGCGTAGGCGTAGGGGGAAACACCATATATTTT | CASSVGVGGNTIYF | . | TRBJ1-3 | . | TRBV9
TGTGCCAGCAGTTTATTAGCCAAAAACATTCAGTACTTC | CASSLLAKNIQYF | . | TRBJ2-4 | . | TRBV27
TGTGCCAGCAGTTACGGGGACCTAGCCAAAAACATTCAGTACTTC | CASSYGDLAKNIQYF | . | TRBJ2-4 | . | TRBV6-6
TGTGCCATCAGTGAGTCGAGGTCGAACACTGAAGCTTTCTTT | CAISESRSNTEAFF | . | TRBJ1-1 | . | TRBV10-3
TGCGCCAGCAGTGTAGAGGGGCCCTACAATGAGCAGTTCTTC | CASSVEGPYNEQFF | . | TRBJ2-1 | . | TRBV10-1
TGTGCCAGCAGTTACTTTGGGGCGGCTGAAGCTTTCTTT | CASSYFGAAEAFF | . | TRBJ1-1 | . | TRBV6-6
TGCGCCAGCAGCCAAGTTTCCGGGAACACCGGGGAGCTGTTTTTT | CASSQVSGNTGELFF | . | TRBJ2-2 | . | TRBV4-3
TGTGCCAGCAGCGATCCGGGACAGGCTCGGGACGAGCAGTACTTC | CASSDPGQARDEQYF | few | TRBJ2-7 | TRBD1 | TRBV2
TGTGCCAGCAGCTCGGGACTAGAGGGAGAGACCCAGTACTTC | CASSSGLEGETQYF | . | TRBJ2-5 | TRBD2 | TRBV4-2
TGTGCCAGCAGCGATAAGGGTTACGAGCAGTACTTC | CASSDKGYEQYF | . | TRBJ2-7 | . | TRBV7-8
TGTGCCAGCAGCCCTCGGAGGGGGCTCAACGAGCAGTACTTC | CASSPRRGLNEQYF | . | TRBJ2-7 | . | TRBV7-8
TGCGCCAGCAGCTACCCTCGGGACTCTTCGTTCAATGAGCAGTTCTTC | CASSYPRDSSFNEQFF | . | TRBJ2-1 | . | TRBV5-1
TGTGCCAGCAGCTTGCCACAGGGGTGGGATGGCTACACCTTC | CASSLPQGWDGYTF | . | TRBJ1-2 | TRBD1 | TRBV5-6
TGTGCCACCCCGAGCGGGCCCGCGAACACCGGGGAGCTGTTTTTT | CATPSGPANTGELFF | . | TRBJ2-2 | . | TRBV28
TGTGCCAGCAATAGGGGACTAGCGGATACCTCCTACGAGCAGTACTTC | CASNRGLADTSYEQYF | few | TRBJ2-7 | TRBD2 | TRBV2
TGTGCCAGCAGTGCTGGTCAGGGGCTGACAGATACGCAGTATTTT | CASSAGQGLTDTQYF | few | TRBJ2-3 | . | TRBV2
TGCAGCGTTGAACAGGGAACTGGAAACACCATATATTTT | CSVEQGTGNTIYF | . | TRBJ1-3 | . | TRBV29-1
TGTGCCAGCAGCCCCGGAGGGTCAACCGGCGACGAGCAGTACTTC | CASSPGGSTGDEQYF | . | TRBJ2-7 | . | TRBV5-4